The T cell receptor beta chain described here comes from a study of cytomegalovirus exposure and HLA in healthy donors. As for the study in general: Both the approximately 120 validation repertoires and the approximately 670 first-cohort repertoires used the same platform, as reported by a later analysis. Study results and limitations: One later analysis, an examination of the 120 validation repertoires, found that first-cohort TCR clusters tended to co-occur in them. Rarity held for most TCR sequences, but there were some public TCRs that occurred in many donors. The study put 150 or so TCR beta chains on its list as cytomegalovirus-associated.

Method: immunoSEQ multiplex PCR; TCRdb's copy keeps in-frame clones and lacks some. The data contain tens of thousands of clones, about 82% of them singletons. Trimming took off 0 bases at V and 0 bases at J, with 7 bases between the two ends. CDR3 length: 16 residues. The germline V gene has CDR1 SGDLS and CDR2 YYNGEE. This clone was recorded once. The antigen remains undetermined. The V gene is TRBV9, the J gene TRBJ2-6, with D unclear. The receptor's source is a young man in good health and CMV-seronegative. Sequenced sample: PBMCs. CDR3 region: CASSVGATSGANVLTF. The DNA for the CDR3 is TGTGCCAGCAGCGTAGGGGCGACCTCTGGGGCCAACGTCCTGACTTTC. Filled out from reference TRBV9 and TRBJ2-6, the complete variable domain reads DSGVTQTPKHLITATGQRVTLRCSPRSGDLSVYWYQQSLDQGLQFLIQYYNGEERAKGNILERFSAQQFPDLHSELNLSSLELGDSALYFCASSVGATSGANVLTFGAGSRLTVL.